Listed here are 29 T cell receptor beta chains from one sample, sequenced in a study of early T cells in non-severe SARS-CoV-2 infection. From the 5' RACE reads, TCRdb called clonotypes with MiXCR, one entry per CDR3 protein. Counted here are about 52,000 distinct CDR3 sequences, approximately 6.7% occurring once; the ten biggest clones make up around 4%. The material sequenced was whole blood. These receptors all come from an adult who was a healthcare worker with PCR-confirmed SARS-CoV-2 infection or an uninfected control (not recorded which).

The CDR3 reads CASSETGKGAYEQYF. DNA of the CDR3: TGTGCCAGCAGCGAAACAGGGAAGGGGGCCTACGAGCAGTACTTC. This chain uses TRBV5-6 with TRBJ2-7; maybe TRBD1 (6 bases). Germline values: CDR1 SGHDT, CDR2 YYEEEE. V was clipped by 4 bases and J by 2 bases, with 16 bases between them. CDR3 size: 15 residues.

The chain couples TRBV11-3 to TRBJ1-3, with D possibly TRBD1 on 5 matching bases. CDR1 SGHNT and CDR2 YENEEA come from the germline V gene. CDR3 length: 14 amino acids. V was trimmed by 5 bases and J by 0 bases, leaving 8 bases between them. CDR3 in DNA: TGTGCCAGCAGCCTCAGGGTCTCTGGAAACACCATATATTTT. This codes for CASSLRVSGNTIYF.

This clonotype was observed many times. This chain links TRBV6-5 with TRBJ1-6; possibly TRBD1 for D (5 bases). The CDR3 is 19 amino acids. Per germline, CDR1 MNHEY and CDR2 SVGAGI. V lost 6 bases to trimming and J lost 1 base, with 22 bases between them. The CDR3 loop is CASSLKGAGLGSYNSPLHF. The CDR3 nucleotides read TGTGCCAGCAGCCTAAAAGGGGCGGGACTCGGGTCCTATAATTCACCCCTCCACTTT.

The genes are TRBV11-2 and TRBJ2-7; 8 nucleotides match TRBD2. Germline trimming cut 5 bases from V and 2 bases from J; bases unmatched to any gene: 8. The germline V gene has CDR1 SGHAT and CDR2 FQNNGV. The CDR3 is 15 amino acids. In nucleotides, the CDR3 is TGTGCCAGCAGCCGCGGGGCGGGGGGTACCTACGAGCAGTACTTC. This gives the protein CASSRGAGGTYEQYF.

The gene calls are TRBV5-1 and TRBJ2-6, with D perhaps matching TRBD2 (6 bases). Trimming stripped 3 bases from V and 0 bases from J, with 16 bases between. The CDR3 covers 18 residues. Germline CDR1 SGHRS, CDR2 YFSETQ. The CDR3 here is CASSSSGTVSSGANVLTF. In nucleotides, the CDR3 is TGCGCCAGCAGCTCATCCGGGACTGTGAGCTCTGGGGCCAACGTCCTGACTTTC.

Notes on this clonotype: A read error may account for a junction end that differs from germline. The J gene is TRBJ2-3, the V gene TRBV7-7; D may match TRBD1 or TRBD2 (6 bases each). CDR1 SSHAT and CDR2 FNYEAQ come from the germline V gene (reference sequence). This CDR3 is built from 15 residues. The CDR3 is CASSLRGARTDTQYF. CDR3 sequence (DNA): TGTGCTAGCAGCTTGAGGGGGGCGCGCACAGATACGCAGTATTTT.

The sample holds many counts of this clonotype. The chain is built from TRBV12-3 or TRBV12-4 and TRBJ1-1, with 8 bases lining up with TRBD1. Trimming cost V 5 bases and J 11 bases; bases outside gene matches: 10. There are 13 residues in the CDR3. Written as DNA, the CDR3 is TGTGCCAGCAGTGGGACCCGACAGGGGCAGGCTTTCTTT. It specifies CASSGTRQGQAFF.

The chain has TRBV18 and TRBJ1-2, with 8 positions matching TRBD1. Germline loops: CDR1 KGHSH, CDR2 LQKENI. This CDR3 is built from 16 residues. With 2 bases clipped from V and 3 bases from J, the junction kept 8 bases outside the gene matches. The CDR3 DNA reads TGTGCCAGCTCACCAAGTGGACAGGGCCCTGACTATGGCTACACCTTC. It yields the protein CASSPSGQGPDYGYTF.

This clonotype has ten or more counts. The chain has TRBV14 and TRBJ2-5; TRBD2 is a possible D gene (6 bases). CDR3 length equals 12 residues. V was trimmed by 4 bases and J by 12 bases, leaving 15 bases between them. Germline CDR1 is SGHDN and CDR2 is FVKESK. The CDR3 nucleotides are TGTGCCAGCAGCCTACCCGCGGGGACTGAGTACTTC. Translation gives CASSLPAGTEYF.

This clonotype occurred many times. The V and J genes are TRBV20-1 and TRBJ2-1; D gene ambiguous. This CDR3 spans 13 amino acids. Germline CDR1 DFQATT, CDR2 SNEGSKA (reference sequence). With 3 bases removed from V and 3 bases from J, the gap between germline ends came to 9 bases. In DNA, the CDR3 is TGCAGTGCTAGCCTCTGGAGCTACAATGAGCAGTTCTTC. Amino acid sequence: CSASLWSYNEQFF.

CDR3 residues: CASSLSLGTLAKNIQYF. The CDR3 bases are TGTGCCAGCAGCTTGTCTCTAGGGACACTAGCCAAAAACATTCAGTACTTC. The chain recombines TRBV5-6 with TRBJ2-4, with D tentatively TRBD1 (6 bases). This CDR3 spans 17 amino acids. The V gene's germline CDR1 is SGHDT and CDR2 YYEEEE. The V gene lost 1 base and the J gene lost 0 bases, with 14 bases spanning the gap. The full variable domain, with the rest looked up from reference TRBV5-6 and TRBJ2-4, is DAGVTQSPTHLIKTRGQQVTLRCSPKSGHDTVSWYQQALGQGPQFIFQYYEEEERQRGNFPDRFSGHQFPNYSSELNVNALLLGDSALYLCASSLSLGTLAKNIQYFGAGTRLSVL.

V and J are TRBV6-1 and TRBJ1-2; D remains unclear. The CDR3 is 15 amino acids. V lost 5 bases to trimming and J lost 4 bases, with 17 bases between them. Looked up from germline, CDR1 is MNHNS and CDR2 is SASEGT. CDR3: CASSLTGQNFYGYTF. DNA for the CDR3: TGTGCCAGCAGTCTCACGGGCCAAAACTTCTATGGCTACACCTTC.

In its sample, this clonotype was seen many times. This chain connects TRBV7-6 to TRBJ2-7; 7 bases agree with TRBD1. Germline V CDR1 and CDR2: SGHVS, FNYEAQ. Trimming cost V 5 bases and J 0 bases; bases outside gene matches: 10. CDR3 length: 16 amino acids. The CDR3 loop is CASSQGTEITSYEQYF. The CDR3 region has the DNA TGTGCCAGCAGCCAAGGGACAGAGATTACCTCCTACGAGCAGTACTTC.

This clonotype has a count of ten or more. The J gene is TRBJ2-7, the V gene TRBV6-2 or TRBV6-3; 11 nucleotides agree with TRBD2. V shed 7 bases, J shed 2 bases, and the junction held 7 bases outside the gene matches. The CDR3 runs to 15 residues. Germline V CDR1 and CDR2: MNHEY, SVGEGT. The CDR3 DNA sequence: TGTGCCAGCACCCCGGCGGGACTAGCGGCCTACGAGCAGTACTTC. Its translation: CASTPAGLAAYEQYF.

This clonotype has just a few counts. The chain combines TRBV6-4 with TRBJ1-2; 7 nucleotides match TRBD1. This CDR3 spans 16 amino acids. Trimming removed 6 bases from V and 4 bases from J; junction bases left unmatched: 14. The germline V gene has CDR1 MRHNA and CDR2 SNTAGT. The CDR3 spells CASSPGVGGVGYGYTF. The CDR3 bases are TGTGCCAGCAGCCCCGGAGTAGGGGGCGTAGGCTATGGCTACACCTTC.

The chain recombines TRBV6-2 or TRBV6-3 with TRBJ1-1; the match to TRBD1 covers 8 bases. CDR3 length equals 16 residues. Germline values: CDR1 MNHEY, CDR2 SVGEGT. V shed 4 bases, J shed 1 base, and the junction held 8 bases outside the gene matches. The CDR3 is CASSSGTGMSNTEAFF. The CDR3 region has the DNA TGTGCCAGCAGTTCCGGGACAGGAATGTCGAACACTGAAGCTTTCTTT.

The CDR3 sequence: CASSQEDREINEQYF. The CDR3 DNA reads TGTGCCAGCAGCCAAGAGGACAGGGAAATAAACGAGCAGTACTTC. The V call is TRBV3-1, the J call TRBJ2-7; 8 bases are shared with TRBD1. In germline, CDR1 is LGHDT, CDR2 YNNKEL (reference sequence). CDR3 length: 15 amino acids. Unmatched junction bases numbered 6, after V lost 0 bases and J lost 5 bases.

In this sample, this clonotype turned up many times. Relative to the germline gene, one junction end is altered; a read error may explain this. The chain couples TRBV11-2 to TRBJ2-5; TRBD2 matches 8 bases. The CDR3 covers 14 residues. Germline lookup yields CDR1 SGHAT and CDR2 FQNNGV. The CDR3 coding sequence is TGTGCCAGCAGTTTAGCGGGGTACCAAGAGACCCAGTACTTC. Translated, it gives CASSLAGYQETQYF. The entire variable domain, with the rest obtained from reference TRBV11-2 and TRBJ2-5, is as follows: EAGVAQSPRYKIIEKRQSVAFWCNPISGHATLYWYQQILGQGPKLLIQFQNNGVVDDSQLPKDRFSAERLKGVDSTLKIQPAKLEDSAVYLCASSLAGYQETQYFGPGTRLLVL.

This clonotype has more than one count but fewer than ten. This chain joins TRBV4-3 and TRBJ1-1; D is uncertain. Trimming cost V 2 bases and J 0 bases, with 7 bases left between them. The length of the CDR3 is 14 residues. CDR1 is LGHNA and CDR2 is YSLEER in the germline V gene. CDR3 region: CASSQFIVNTEAFF. DNA of the CDR3: TGCGCCAGCAGCCAATTCATAGTGAACACTGAAGCTTTCTTT.

This clonotype was counted many times. The chain couples TRBV18 to TRBJ1-2; D is ambiguous. Germline V lookup: CDR1 KGHSH, CDR2 LQKENI. This CDR3 comprises 15 residues. The V gene lost 1 base and the J gene lost 3 bases, with 12 bases spanning the gap. The CDR3 here is CASSPRGNGDYGYTF. CDR3 DNA: TGTGCCAGCTCACCACGGGGAAACGGTGACTATGGCTACACCTTC.

This clonotype has at least ten counts. For the CDR3, the DNA is TGTGCCAGCAGCCCTAGATCGGGCCCTGAAGCTTTCTTT. This encodes CASSPRSGPEAFF. The rearrangement uses TRBV7-2 and TRBJ1-1; no clear D. The germline V and J ends were trimmed by 5 bases and 6 bases, with 13 bases remaining between them. Germline V CDR1 and CDR2: SGHTA, FQGNSA. There are 13 residues in the CDR3.

This clonotype was observed many times. The V gene is TRBV7-9, the J gene TRBJ1-1, with TRBD1 matching 10 bases. With V trimmed by 3 bases and J by 3 bases, 10 bases remained unmatched. This CDR3 is 17 amino acids long. Germline lookup yields CDR1 SEHNR and CDR2 FQNEAQ (reference sequence). Here the CDR3 reads CASSLTGGAGWYTEAFF. CDR3 bases: TGTGCCAGCAGCTTGACAGGGGGCGCAGGGTGGTACACTGAAGCTTTCTTT.

This sequence joins TRBV7-2 and TRBJ1-2, with 8 bases identical to TRBD1. V trimming: 2 bases; J trimming: 3 bases; junction bases outside the gene matches: 8. CDR3 length: 16 residues. Germline-derived CDR1 and CDR2 are SGHTA and FQGNSA. CDR3 bases: TGTGCCAGCAGCTTATCCCGGGACAGGAGTCACTATGGCTACACCTTC. Translation gives CASSLSRDRSHYGYTF.

The gene calls are TRBV6-2 or TRBV6-3 and TRBJ2-1, with TRBD2 identical over 7 bases. Germline lookup yields CDR1 MNHEY and CDR2 SVGEGT. With V trimmed by 8 bases and J by 3 bases, 16 bases remained unmatched. The CDR3 runs 17 residues. The chain's CDR3 is CASRPGRSGADYNEQFF. The CDR3 nucleotides are TGTGCCAGCCGCCCCGGGCGCAGCGGGGCCGACTACAATGAGCAGTTCTTC.

Many counts were recorded for this clonotype. The DNA for the CDR3 is TGTGCCACCGAAGACAGGGGGCTTAATTCACCCCTCCACTTT. Translation: CATEDRGLNSPLHF. This chain uses TRBV6-2 or TRBV6-3 with TRBJ1-6, with 10 bases fitting TRBD1. This CDR3 comprises 14 residues. V gave up 10 bases and J gave up 6 bases; unmatched junction bases: 6. The germline gives CDR1 MNHEY, CDR2 SVGEGT.

This rearrangement joins TRBV11-2 to TRBJ1-6, with unresolved D. V lost 5 bases to trimming and J lost 10 bases, with 12 bases between them. Looked up from germline, CDR1 is SGHAT and CDR2 is FQNNGV. The CDR3 sequence is 13 residues long. CDR3 nucleotides: TGTGCCAGCAGCCACGGCTCGGGCTCACCCCTCCACTTT. Translated: CASSHGSGSPLHF.

This clonotype was found many times. The chain employs TRBV12-3 or TRBV12-4 and TRBJ1-2, with TRBD1 matching over 11 bases. J gave up 0 bases and V 2 bases, and 2 bases lay outside the gene matches. The CDR3 spans 16 residues. CDR3 amino acids: CASSLLGQGANYGYTF. The CDR3 DNA is TGTGCCAGCAGTTTATTGGGACAGGGGGCTAACTATGGCTACACCTTC.

This clonotype was counted only a few times. V usage is TRBV6-5 and J usage is TRBJ2-7, with 9 bases fitting TRBD1. J lost 3 bases, V lost 2 bases, and 5 bases had no gene match. This CDR3 region has 15 residues. Germline V lookup: CDR1 MNHEY, CDR2 SVGAGI. The chain's CDR3 is CASSYVGQGDYEQYF. The CDR3 nucleotides read TGTGCCAGCAGTTACGTGGGACAGGGAGACTACGAGCAGTACTTC.

This clonotype was seen many times. The CDR3 protein is CASSSTDSRSGYTF. CDR3 bases: TGTGCCAGCAGTTCCACGGACAGCCGCAGTGGCTACACCTTC. The V call is TRBV7-2, the J call TRBJ1-2; D may be TRBD1 (6 bases). The V end was cut by 6 bases, the J end by 7 bases, with 18 bases between. The germline V gene has CDR1 SGHTA and CDR2 FQGNSA. This CDR3 region has 14 residues. Based on the CDR3 plus reference TRBV7-2 and TRBJ1-2, the full variable domain is GAGVSQSPSNKVTEKGKDVELRCDPISGHTALYWYRQSLGQGLEFLIYFQGNSAPDKSGLPSDRFSAERTGGSVSTLTIQRTQQEDSAVYLCASSSTDSRSGYTFGSGTRLTVV.